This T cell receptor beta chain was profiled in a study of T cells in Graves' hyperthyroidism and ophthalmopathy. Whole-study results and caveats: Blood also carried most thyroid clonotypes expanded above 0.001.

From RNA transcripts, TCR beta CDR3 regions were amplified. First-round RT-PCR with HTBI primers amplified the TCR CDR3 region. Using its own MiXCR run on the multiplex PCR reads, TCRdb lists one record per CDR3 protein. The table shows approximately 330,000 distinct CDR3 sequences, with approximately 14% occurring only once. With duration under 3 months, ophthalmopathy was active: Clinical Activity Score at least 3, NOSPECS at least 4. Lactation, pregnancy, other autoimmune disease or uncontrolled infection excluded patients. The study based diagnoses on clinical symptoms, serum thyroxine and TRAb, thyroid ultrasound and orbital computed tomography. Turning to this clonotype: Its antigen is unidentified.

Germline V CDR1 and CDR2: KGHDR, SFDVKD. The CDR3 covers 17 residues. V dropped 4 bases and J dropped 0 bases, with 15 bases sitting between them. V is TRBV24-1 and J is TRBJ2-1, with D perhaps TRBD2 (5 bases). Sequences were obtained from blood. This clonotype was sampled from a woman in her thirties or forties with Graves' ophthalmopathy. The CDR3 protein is CATSDEYSAGSYNEQFF. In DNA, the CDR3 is TGTGCCACCAGTGACGAATATTCTGCGGGCTCCTACAATGAGCAGTTCTTC.